This T cell receptor beta chain is drawn from a study of blood T cell repertoires in COVID-19. V was shortened by 2 bases and J by 0 bases, with 9 bases between the two germline ends. CDR3 length equals 15 residues. Germline-derived CDR1 and CDR2 are MNHEY and SVGEGT. The table came from immunoSEQ multiplex PCR; TCRdb's copy has only in-frame clones and leaves some out. The profile covers under 150,000 clones, with approximately 80% appearing a single time and 4.5% to 6% taken by the ten largest. In its sample, this clone was seen a few times. This TCR came from a woman aged 45-65 years with acute or convalescent COVID-19. The genes are TRBV6-2 or TRBV6-3 and TRBJ2-3; D is unclear. The sequencing input was peripheral blood. The CDR3 region has the DNA TGTGCCAGCAGTTACCTCTCAGATAGCACAGATACGCAGTATTTT. This encodes CASSYLSDSTDTQYF.